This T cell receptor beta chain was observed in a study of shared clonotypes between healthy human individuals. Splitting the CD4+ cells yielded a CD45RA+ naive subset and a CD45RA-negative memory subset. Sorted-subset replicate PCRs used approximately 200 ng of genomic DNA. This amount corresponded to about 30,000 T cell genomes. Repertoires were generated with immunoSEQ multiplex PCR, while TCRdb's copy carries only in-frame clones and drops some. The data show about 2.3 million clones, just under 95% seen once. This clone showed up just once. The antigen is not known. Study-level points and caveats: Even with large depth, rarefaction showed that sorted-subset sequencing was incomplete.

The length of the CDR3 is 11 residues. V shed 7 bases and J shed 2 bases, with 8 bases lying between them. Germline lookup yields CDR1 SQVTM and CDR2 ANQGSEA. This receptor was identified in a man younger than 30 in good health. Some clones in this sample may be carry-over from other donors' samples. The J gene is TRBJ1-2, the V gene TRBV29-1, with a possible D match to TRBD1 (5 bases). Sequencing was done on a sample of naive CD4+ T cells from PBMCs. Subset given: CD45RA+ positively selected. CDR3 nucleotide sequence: TGCAGCGGGGACGGAAACTATGGCTACACCTTC. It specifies CSGDGNYGYTF. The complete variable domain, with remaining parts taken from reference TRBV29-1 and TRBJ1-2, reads SAVISQKPSRDICQRGTSLTIQCQVDSQVTMMFWYRQQPGQSLTLIATANQGSEATYESGFVIDKFPISRPNLTFSTLTVSNMSPEDSSIYLCSGDGNYGYTFGSGTRLTVV.